This T cell receptor (beta chain) is from a study of shared clonotypes between healthy human individuals. Study conclusions and caveats: Clonotypes that were shared across a few donors made up around 5% of naive CD4 clonotypes.

CDR1 SGHVS and CDR2 FQNEAQ come from the germline V gene. Deletions cut 5 bases from V and 5 bases from J, with 15 bases between. The CDR3 has 14 amino acids. With regard to this clone: The antigen is not known.

Method: immunoSEQ multiplex PCR; TCRdb's copy keeps in-frame clones and lacks some. The repertoire holds some 2.3 million clones, with 85% to 95% as singletons. The chain employs TRBV7-8 and TRBJ1-2; the D gene is possibly TRBD1 (5 bases). This receptor was identified in a man younger than 35 in good health. Some clones in this sample may be carry-over from other donors' samples. Sequenced sample: naive CD4+ T cells from PBMCs. Subset described: CD45RA+ positively selected. CDR3 in DNA: TGTGCCAGCAGCCCTGAAGGGGCTTGGTATGGCTACACCTTC. This codes for CASSPEGAWYGYTF. Supplemented by reference TRBV7-8 and TRBJ1-2, the full variable domain reads GAGVSQSPRYKVAKRGQDVALRCDPISGHVSLFWYQQALGQGPEFLTYFQNEAQLDKSGLPSDRFFAERPEGSVSTLKIQRTQQEDSAVYLCASSPEGAWYGYTFGSGTRLTVV.